This TCR beta chain was identified during a study of T cell repertoires in cytomegalovirus infection. Study at large: Well-studied HLA-B-restricted CMV epitopes were used in the study alongside recently identified HLA-C-restricted ones.

The CDR3 length is 15 residues. In germline, CDR1 is SEHNR, CDR2 FQNEAQ (reference sequence). The V end lost 5 bases, the J end lost 7 bases, and 17 bases lay between the germline ends. A remark on this clonotype: Its antigen is unidentified.

MiXCR, run by TCRdb on the reads, gives a single entry per CDR3 protein. The sample consists of hundreds of thousands of distinct CDR3 sequences, approximately 32% of them appearing once. The material was cultured CD8+ T cells from PBMCs, obtained from culture after CMV antigen stimulation. The TCR comes from a human donor in good health (CMV status not recorded). Some clones in this sample may be carry-over from other donors' samples. V and J are TRBV7-9 and TRBJ2-2; D is unclear. CDR3: CASSTNLDDDGELFF. CDR3 DNA sequence: TGTGCCAGCAGCACCAACTTGGATGATGACGGGGAGCTGTTTTTT.